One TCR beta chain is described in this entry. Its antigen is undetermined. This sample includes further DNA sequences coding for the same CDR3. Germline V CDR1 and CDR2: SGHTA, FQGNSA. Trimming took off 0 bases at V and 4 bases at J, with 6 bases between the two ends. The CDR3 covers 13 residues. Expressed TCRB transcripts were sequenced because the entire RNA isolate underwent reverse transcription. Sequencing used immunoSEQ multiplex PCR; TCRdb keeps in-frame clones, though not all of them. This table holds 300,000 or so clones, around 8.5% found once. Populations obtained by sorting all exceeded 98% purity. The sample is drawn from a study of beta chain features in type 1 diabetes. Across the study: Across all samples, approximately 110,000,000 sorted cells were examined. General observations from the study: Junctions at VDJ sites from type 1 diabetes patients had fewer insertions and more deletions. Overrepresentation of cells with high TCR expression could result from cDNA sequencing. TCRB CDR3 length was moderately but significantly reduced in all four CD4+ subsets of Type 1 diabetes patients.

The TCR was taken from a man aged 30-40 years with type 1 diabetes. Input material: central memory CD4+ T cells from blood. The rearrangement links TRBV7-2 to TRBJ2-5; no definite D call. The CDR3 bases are TGTGCCAGCAGCTTAGCGGCAGGAGAGACCCAGTACTTC. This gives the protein CASSLAAGETQYF.